These 24 T cell receptor beta chains share one sample of origin, sequenced in a study of T cells in Graves' hyperthyroidism and ophthalmopathy (dated by TCRdb to about 2019). The library was obtained by multiplex PCR. The instrument given in TCRdb is Illumina HiSeq 2000. The TCR beta CDR3 regions were amplified from the RNA transcripts. A first-round RT-PCR of the TCR CDR3 used the HTBI primer set with the Qiagen OneStep RT-PCR kit. The public reads were quality trimmed at Q25 with fastp and then assembled into clones with MiXCR by TCRdb, keeping productive beta chains. CDR3 protein sequences are deduplicated, and each keeps its most common genes and DNA. The sample includes under 550,000 distinct CDR3 sequences, with roughly an eighth observed a single time. The ten most abundant clones make up approximately 5.8% of the sample. The specimen sequenced was blood. The receptors originated from a young woman with Graves' hyperthyroidism.

In this sample, this clonotype turned up a few times. This chain connects TRBV7-6 to TRBJ2-7; 14 nucleotides line up with TRBD2. Losses at the gene ends were 1 base for V and 4 bases for J; bases not matched to a gene: 3. This CDR3 comprises 16 residues. From germline, CDR1 is SGHVS and CDR2 FNYEAQ. CDR3 protein: CASSLGGTSGSYEQYF. As DNA, the CDR3 is TGTGCCAGCAGCTTAGGAGGGACTAGCGGGAGTTACGAGCAGTACTTC.

The table lists this clonotype with a few counts. This chain links TRBV10-1 with TRBJ1-2; weak D call: TRBD1 (5 bases). Germline CDR1 WNHNN, CDR2 SYGVQD (reference sequence). Trimming took off 5 bases at V and 3 bases at J, with 16 bases between the two ends. The length of the CDR3 is 15 residues. The CDR3 DNA is TGCGCCAGCAGTACACCGGGACCATGGCACTATGGCTACACCTTC. It translates to CASSTPGPWHYGYTF.

Ten or more counts support this clonotype. CDR3 loop: CSAVGLAGEYEQYF. In DNA form, the CDR3 reads TGCAGTGCCGTCGGACTAGCGGGAGAATACGAGCAGTACTTC. The gene calls are TRBV20-1 and TRBJ2-7, with 13 bases identical to TRBD2. Germline V gene lookup returns CDR1 DFQATT and CDR2 SNEGSKA (reference sequence). The CDR3 runs to 14 residues. Trimming at V came to 6 bases and at J to 4 bases, leaving 6 bases not matched to a gene.

This clonotype was counted ten times or more. The chain links TRBV7-8 to TRBJ2-1; perhaps TRBD1 as D (6 bases). The V end lost 1 base, the J end lost 6 bases, and 19 bases lay between the germline ends. The length of the CDR3 is 17 residues. Germline V gene sequence: CDR1 SGHVS, CDR2 FQNEAQ. The CDR3 region is CASSLGPRHRVGNEQFF. DNA of the CDR3: TGTGCCAGCAGCTTAGGCCCACGGCACAGGGTAGGCAATGAGCAGTTCTTC.

This clonotype turned up a few times. The chain is built from TRBV27 and TRBJ2-2, with TRBD2 as a possible D gene (6 bases). Trimming left V 5 bases short and J 4 bases short, with 14 bases between. Germline CDR1 reads MNHEY; CDR2 reads SMNVEV (reference sequence). The CDR3 totals 15 residues. CDR3 residues: CASSLAGRGTGELFF. The CDR3, as DNA: TGTGCCAGCAGTCTTGCGGGGAGAGGCACCGGGGAGCTGTTTTTT.

This rearrangement joins TRBV3-1 to TRBJ2-2, with no clear D. Trimming left V 3 bases short and J 6 bases short, with 14 bases between. Germline CDR1 reads LGHDT; CDR2 reads YNNKEL (reference sequence). The CDR3 length is 15 residues. CDR3 amino acids: CASSQVLRPPGELFF. CDR3 nucleotide sequence: TGTGCCAGCAGCCAGGTTTTAAGACCCCCCGGGGAGCTGTTTTTT.

There are many counts of this clonotype. The J gene is TRBJ2-5, the V gene TRBV5-5; 9 bases align to TRBD1. The CDR3 has 16 residues. Germline CDR1 SGHKS, CDR2 YYEKEE (reference sequence). J was trimmed by 2 bases and V by 7 bases; bases with no gene match: 12. The CDR3 loop is CASSSADRGEQETQYF. Written as DNA, the CDR3 is TGTGCCAGCTCCTCAGCCGACAGGGGGGAACAAGAGACCCAGTACTTC. Full variable domain (rest looked up from reference TRBV5-5 and TRBJ2-5): DAGVTQSPTHLIKTRGQQVTLRCSPISGHKSVSWYQQVLGQGPQFIFQYYEKEERGRGNFPDRFSARQFPNYSSELNVNALLLGDSALYLCASSSADRGEQETQYFGPGTRLLVL.

The V and J genes are TRBV6-1 and TRBJ2-1; 15 nucleotides line up with TRBD2. From germline, CDR1 is MNHNS and CDR2 SASEGT. Trimming took 7 bases from V and 8 from J; bases not matched to a gene: 3. This CDR3 comprises 14 residues. CDR3 protein: CASTGLAGGYEQFF. Here the CDR3 DNA reads TGTGCCAGCACCGGACTAGCGGGAGGGTATGAGCAGTTCTTC.

The chain uses TRBV5-1 and TRBJ2-7; a weak D match, TRBD2 (5 bases). This CDR3 has 14 amino acids. The germline V gene has CDR1 SGHRS and CDR2 YFSETQ. V shed 8 bases and J shed 2 bases, with 17 bases lying between them. The CDR3 bases are TGCGCCAGTGCCCGGGATCAGAGCACCTACGAGCAGTACTTC. Translation: CASARDQSTYEQYF.

This clonotype was recorded at least ten times. The chain links TRBV11-2 to TRBJ2-1; no definite D call. The germline V gene encodes CDR1 SGHAT and CDR2 FQNNGV. This CDR3 spans 16 amino acids. Between the trimmed V and J ends, which lost 2 bases and 3 bases, there was a span of 14 bases. In nucleotides, the CDR3 is TGTGCCAGCAGCTTATCCCTCCAGCCAATCTACAATGAGCAGTTCTTC. Residues: CASSLSLQPIYNEQFF.

A word on this clonotype: It is unclear where the CDR3 begins or ends on the DNA, so no DNA is shown, and the CDR3 is as TCRdb lists it. The chain recombines TRBV7-2 with TRBJ2-1; the D segment call TRBD1 is taken from the table without a DNA check. Including both end residues, the CDR3 is 21 amino acids long. The germline V gene encodes CDR1 SGHTA and CDR2 FQGNSA. The CDR3 here is CASSFYICSASPPGLYNEQFF.

The rearrangement links TRBV19 to TRBJ2-1, with D possibly TRBD1 on 5 matching bases. With 2 bases removed from V and 6 bases from J, the gap between germline ends came to 14 bases. The germline CDR1 and CDR2 sequences are LNHDA and SQIVND (reference sequence). This CDR3 is built from 15 residues. The CDR3: CASSIIQGRGNEQFF. For the CDR3, the DNA is TGTGCCAGTAGTATAATCCAGGGTAGGGGCAATGAGCAGTTCTTC.

This clonotype was detected ten times or more. The rearrangement links TRBV29-1 to TRBJ2-5; D tentatively fits TRBD1 or TRBD2 (5 bases each). With 3 bases removed from V and 2 bases from J, the gap between germline ends came to 10 bases. Germline assignment: CDR1 SQVTM and CDR2 ANQGSEA. CDR3 length: 13 amino acids. Written as DNA, the CDR3 is TGCAGCGTTGATTGGGACGATCAAGAGACCCAGTACTTC. As protein: CSVDWDDQETQYF. Full variable domain (remainder filled in from reference TRBV29-1 and TRBJ2-5): SAVISQKPSRDICQRGTSLTIQCQVDSQVTMMFWYRQQPGQSLTLIATANQGSEATYESGFVIDKFPISRPNLTFSTLTVSNMSPEDSSIYLCSVDWDDQETQYFGPGTRLLVL.

This clonotype showed up many times. This chain links TRBV6-1 with TRBJ1-1, with D perhaps matching TRBD1 (5 bases). Germline V lookup: CDR1 MNHNS, CDR2 SASEGT. The CDR3 contains 13 residues. The V end lost 6 bases, the J end lost 4 bases, and 12 bases lay between the germline ends. Written as DNA, the CDR3 is TGTGCCAGCAGCGAGCTAAGGGGCACTGAAGCTTTCTTT. Translation: CASSELRGTEAFF.

This chain connects TRBV11-2 to TRBJ2-7, with 9 bases fitting TRBD2. The germline gives CDR1 SGHAT, CDR2 FQNNGV. The CDR3 runs 16 residues. V shed 4 bases and J 3 bases; nucleotides not matched to a gene: 10. CDR3 bases: TGTGCCAGCAGCTCCTCAAGGGCTAGCGGGATCTACGAGCAGTACTTC. It yields the protein CASSSSRASGIYEQYF.

The genes are TRBV14 and TRBJ2-3; D is unresolved. Trimming shortened V by 0 bases and J by 8 bases, and 12 bases separated the two germline ends. The germline gives CDR1 SGHDN, CDR2 FVKESK. The length of the CDR3 is 14 residues. The chain's CDR3 is CASSQEATWGTQYF. CDR3 nucleotide sequence: TGTGCCAGCAGCCAAGAGGCTACCTGGGGTACGCAGTATTTT.

The V and J genes are TRBV19 and TRBJ2-1, with D possibly matching TRBD1 (5 bases). The ends were cut back, 8 bases at V and 4 bases at J, with 15 bases in the middle. The CDR3 covers 14 residues. Germline V gene lookup returns CDR1 LNHDA and CDR2 SQIVND (reference sequence). The CDR3 loop reads CASQVTVQYNEQFF. CDR3 DNA sequence: TGTGCCAGTCAGGTGACAGTTCAGTACAATGAGCAGTTCTTC.

There are many counts of this clonotype. V and J are TRBV7-2 and TRBJ2-3; D is perhaps TRBD2 (5 bases). From germline, CDR1 is SGHTA and CDR2 FQGNSA. Trimming removed 2 bases from V and 2 bases from J, with 8 bases in between. The CDR3 loop spans 14 amino acids. CDR3: CASSLNRDTDTQYF. The DNA for the CDR3 is TGTGCCAGCAGCTTAAACCGGGACACAGATACGCAGTATTTT.

This clonotype was observed many times. The rearrangement uses TRBV20-1 and TRBJ2-7, with D maybe TRBD1 (5 bases). This CDR3 comprises 15 residues. The ends were cut back, 0 bases at V and 7 bases at J, with 19 bases in the middle. The germline gives CDR1 DFQATT, CDR2 SNEGSKA (reference sequence). CDR3: CSARDGARVTEEQYF. DNA for the CDR3: TGCAGTGCTAGAGATGGGGCCAGGGTAACTGAAGAGCAGTACTTC.

CDR3 residues: CASSQDRRASGSSYNEQFF. The CDR3 DNA follows: TGCGCCAGCAGCCAAGACCGGAGGGCTAGCGGGAGCTCCTACAATGAGCAGTTCTTC. The rearrangement joins TRBV4-1 to TRBJ2-1; TRBD2 agrees at 10 bases. Per germline, CDR1 MGHRA and CDR2 YSYEKL. The trim removed 0 bases at V and 0 bases at J, leaving 8 bases unmatched. There are 19 residues in the CDR3.

The chain carries TRBV4-1 and TRBJ1-3; D not certain. The CDR3 length is 14 residues. CDR1 and CDR2 (germline): MGHRA, YSYEKL. Deletions cut 0 bases from V and 5 bases from J, with 8 bases between. CDR3 sequence: CASSQDGFRNTIYF. Written as DNA, the CDR3 is TGCGCCAGCAGCCAAGATGGGTTTAGAAACACCATATATTTT.

There are many counts of this clonotype. V gene TRBV15 combines with J gene TRBJ2-5, with 7 bases identical to TRBD1. The trim removed 4 bases at V and 4 bases at J, leaving 9 bases unmatched. The CDR3 totals 15 residues. Germline lookup yields CDR1 LNHNV and CDR2 YYDKDF (reference sequence). CDR3 DNA: TGTGCCACCAGCACTACGACAGGGAGTGTAGAGACCCAGTACTTC. This translates into CATSTTTGSVETQYF. Supplemented by reference TRBV15 and TRBJ2-5, the full variable domain reads DAMVIQNPRYQVTQFGKPVTLSCSQTLNHNVMYWYQQKSSQAPKLLFHYYDKDFNNEADTPDNFQSRRPNTSFCFLDIRSPGLGDTAMYLCATSTTTGSVETQYFGPGTRLLVL.

The rearrangement joins TRBV12-3 or TRBV12-4 to TRBJ2-2; 8 bases fit TRBD1. J gave up 6 bases and V 6 bases, and 9 bases lay outside the gene matches. The CDR3 covers 15 residues. The CDR3 is CASSPQGALPGELFF. CDR3 coding DNA: TGTGCCAGCAGCCCCCAGGGGGCGCTTCCCGGGGAGCTGTTTTTT.

This clonotype was counted at least ten times. This chain links TRBV28 with TRBJ2-4, with 7 nucleotides matching TRBD1. The germline V gene encodes CDR1 MDHEN and CDR2 SYDVKM. The ends lost 7 bases at V and 0 bases at J; junction bases unmatched: 6. The CDR3 has 15 amino acids. Here the CDR3 DNA reads TGTGCCAGCACAGACAGGGTGGTAGCCAAAAACATTCAGTACTTC. It yields the protein CASTDRVVAKNIQYF.